This T cell receptor (beta chain) was identified in a study of T cells after somatic rescue of genetic block. Data came from immunoSEQ multiplex PCR; TCRdb stores just in-frame clones and leaves some out. The sample lists some 14,000 clones; 55% to 75% were seen once. The CDR3 contains 13 residues. This rearrangement joins TRBV7-5 to TRBJ1-6; the table's D call, TRBD1, was not checked against the DNA. TRBV7-5 is marked as a pseudogene. The sequenced sample was peripheral blood mononuclear cells (PBMCs). This clonotype was obtained from a man aged 18 to 30. The chain's CDR3 is CASSLQGASPLHF. The CDR3 nucleotides read TGTGCCAGCAGCTTACAAGGGGCCTCACCCCTCCACTTT.